This T cell receptor (beta chain) comes out of a study of blood T cell repertoires in COVID-19. V dropped 6 bases and J dropped 0; count of bases not matched to a gene: 3. The length of the CDR3 is 17 residues. Germline-derived CDR1 and CDR2 are ENHRY and SYGVKD. Generated by immunoSEQ multiplex PCR, the TCRdb table keeps only in-frame clones and is missing some. This table holds 250,000 or so clones, about four fifths found once. V gene TRBV10-3 combines with J gene TRBJ2-2; 14 nucleotides line up with TRBD2. The sequenced material came from peripheral blood. This TCR derives from an elderly man with acute or convalescent COVID-19. The CDR3 here is CAISPGLAGANTGELFF. CDR3 bases: TGTGCCATCAGCCCGGGACTAGCGGGAGCGAACACCGGGGAGCTGTTTTTT.